This TCR beta chain emerged from a study of blood T cell repertoires in COVID-19. Only in-frame clones appear in the TCRdb table, and some are missing; sequencing was by immunoSEQ multiplex PCR. The repertoire holds 110,000 to 150,000 clones, with 70% to 90% as singletons. This clone was detected a few times. V lost 7 bases and J lost 4; bases outside the gene matches: 2. The CDR3 covers 13 residues. The germline CDR1 and CDR2 sequences are SGHTA and FQGNSA. Individuals aged roughly 18 to 95 years were recruited from 24 US areas. Researchers sorted participants into cohorts using their self-reported clinical history.

The sequence derives from a man aged 45-60 years who had recovered from COVID-19. The chain recombines TRBV7-2 with TRBJ1-5, with TRBD1 matching 9 bases. The specimen was PBMCs or T cells enriched from blood (not recorded which). CDR3 in amino acids: CASTGTGNQPQHF. In nucleotides, the CDR3 is TGTGCCAGCACCGGGACAGGGAATCAGCCCCAGCATTTT.